One sample yielded the 22 T cell receptor beta chains listed below, sequenced in a study of blood T cell repertoires in COVID-19. Assay: immunoSEQ multiplex PCR; the TCRdb copy retains only in-frame clones and omits some. In the table there are fewer than 130,000 clones, 72% of which are singletons. Sequencing was done on a sample of peripheral blood. The receptors shown here come from a woman aged 55-69 years with acute or convalescent COVID-19.

This clone was recorded only once. The CDR3, as DNA: TGTGCGAGGGCCACCCCCGCGGAGACCCAGTACTTC. Translation: CARATPAETQYF. The rearrangement joins TRBV30 to TRBJ2-5; possibly TRBD2 for D (5 bases). The CDR3 has 12 amino acids. Per the germline V gene, CDR1 is GTSNPN and CDR2 is SVGIG (reference sequence).

The chain carries TRBV9 and TRBJ2-6; D is undetermined. The germline V gene has CDR1 SGDLS and CDR2 YYNGEE. V was pared by 2 bases and J by 0 bases, with 6 bases between. The length of the CDR3 is 15 residues. CDR3 DNA: TGTGCCAGCAGCGTCACATACTCTGGGGCCAACGTCCTGACTTTC. Encoded protein: CASSVTYSGANVLTF.

This chain uses TRBV6-2 or TRBV6-3 with TRBJ2-7; 11 bases line up with TRBD1. CDR1 MNHEY and CDR2 SVGEGT come from the germline V gene. Trimming took 6 bases from V and 4 from J; bases not matched to a gene: 11. This CDR3 is 16 amino acids long. The CDR3 DNA follows: TGTGCCAGCAGCCCTCGCGGACAGGGGGCCTCGTACGAGCAGTACTTC. Residues: CASSPRGQGASYEQYF.

The CDR3 nucleotides read TGTGCCAGCAGCGAATTACGAGGGGGCGCAGCGCAGTATTTT. Translated: CASSELRGGAAQYF. V and J are TRBV9 and TRBJ2-3; TRBD1 matches at 7 bases. This CDR3 is built from 14 residues. V shed 3 bases, J shed 10 bases, and the junction held 11 bases outside the gene matches. Germline V gene data show CDR1 as SGDLS and CDR2 as YYNGEE. The complete variable domain, with remaining parts taken from reference TRBV9 and TRBJ2-3, reads DSGVTQTPKHLITATGQRVTLRCSPRSGDLSVYWYQQSLDQGLQFLIQYYNGEERAKGNILERFSAQQFPDLHSELNLSSLELGDSALYFCASSELRGGAAQYFGPGTRLTVL.

The gene calls are TRBV6-6 and TRBJ2-2; possibly TRBD2 for D (5 bases). Germline V gene lookup returns CDR1 MNHNY and CDR2 SVGAGI (reference sequence). The germline V and J ends were trimmed by 5 bases and 0 bases, with 16 bases remaining between them. There are 17 residues in the CDR3. The CDR3 coding sequence is TGTGCCAGCAGTCCCACTGGAGGTTTCGCGAACACCGGGGAGCTGTTTTTT. Its protein product is CASSPTGGFANTGELFF.

The gene calls are TRBV6-5 and TRBJ2-2; the match to TRBD1 covers 7 bases. The CDR3 is 14 residues long. Germline lookup yields CDR1 MNHEY and CDR2 SVGAGI. With V trimmed by 6 bases and J by 4 bases, 5 bases remained unmatched. CDR3 DNA: TGTGCCAGCAGCAGGGGGTCGTTCACCGGGGAGCTGTTTTTT. This translates into CASSRGSFTGELFF.

The rearrangement joins TRBV4-3 to TRBJ1-1; unclear D gene. This CDR3 has 15 amino acids. The V end lost 0 bases, the J end lost 3 bases, and 11 bases lay between the germline ends. Looked up from germline, CDR1 is LGHNA and CDR2 is YSLEER. The CDR3 nucleotides are TGCGCCAGCAGCCAAGACTCCTACGGGTACACTGAAGCTTTCTTT. Translated: CASSQDSYGYTEAFF.

The chain couples TRBV6-5 to TRBJ2-7, with TRBD1 matching over 10 bases. Germline CDR1 and CDR2: MNHEY and SVGAGI. Germline trimming cut 6 bases from V and 7 bases from J; bases unmatched to any gene: 6. CDR3 size: 13 residues. The chain's CDR3 is CASRWDRGTEQYF. CDR3 DNA sequence: TGTGCCAGCAGGTGGGACAGGGGAACAGAGCAGTACTTC.

V is TRBV29-1 and J is TRBJ1-4; 8 positions match TRBD1. CDR3 size: 13 residues. The germline CDR1 and CDR2 sequences are SQVTM and ANQGSEA. The ends lost 7 bases at V and 6 bases at J; junction bases unmatched: 7. For the CDR3, the DNA is TGCAGCGCCCGGACAGGGTCAGATGAAAAACTGTTTTTT. This gives the protein CSARTGSDEKLFF.

V gene TRBV6-5 combines with J gene TRBJ1-5; 8 nucleotides agree with TRBD1. The length of the CDR3 is 13 residues. V dropped 6 bases and J dropped 6; count of bases not matched to a gene: 4. Germline V gene lookup returns CDR1 MNHEY and CDR2 SVGAGI. The CDR3 is CASRGQGAQPQHF. CDR3 in DNA: TGTGCCAGCAGAGGACAGGGAGCTCAGCCCCAGCATTTT.

The chain joins TRBV2 to TRBJ2-7, with D perhaps TRBD2 (5 bases). V lost 5 bases to trimming and J lost 4 bases, with 12 bases between them. Looked up from germline, CDR1 is SNHLY and CDR2 is FYNNEI. This CDR3 has 13 residues. CDR3 in amino acids: CASSTGSKYEQYF. The CDR3 DNA reads TGTGCCAGCAGTACGGGGTCGAAATACGAGCAGTACTTC.

The V gene is TRBV19, the J gene TRBJ1-2; D remains unclear. This CDR3 has 13 residues. Germline V gene sequence: CDR1 LNHDA, CDR2 SQIVND (reference sequence). Deletions cut 3 bases from V and 4 bases from J, with 9 bases between. CDR3 region: CASSIVDTYGYTF. DNA for the CDR3: TGTGCCAGTAGTATCGTCGACACCTATGGCTACACCTTC.

This clone occurred a few times. The chain joins TRBV11-2 to TRBJ2-5, with a weak D call TRBD2 (6 bases). The V and J ends lost 4 bases and 5 bases respectively, with 23 bases between them. This CDR3 has 17 amino acids. CDR1 and CDR2 from the germline V gene are SGHAT and FQNNGV. The DNA of the CDR3 is TGTGCCAGCAGCTCCGTTCATAAGGGCGGGGCAAGGGAGACCCAGTACTTC. It specifies CASSSVHKGGARETQYF.

The chain carries TRBV5-1 and TRBJ2-5, with 10 bases lining up with TRBD1. V lost 4 bases to trimming and J lost 5 bases; unmatched junction nucleotides: 11. CDR1 and CDR2 from the germline V gene are SGHRS and YFSETQ. The length of the CDR3 is 16 residues. This chain's CDR3 is CASSPNRQGAGETQYF. The CDR3, as DNA: TGCGCCAGCAGCCCCAACCGACAGGGGGCAGGGGAGACCCAGTACTTC.

This clone was detected once. The V call is TRBV10-3, the J call TRBJ1-1; TRBD1 aligns across 7 bases. The CDR3 length is 13 residues. J gave up 6 bases and V 7 bases, and 8 bases lay outside the gene matches. Germline-derived CDR1 and CDR2 are ENHRY and SYGVKD. As DNA, the CDR3 is TGTGCCATCACTCAAGACAGGGCTGCTGAAGCTTTCTTT. Its translation: CAITQDRAAEAFF.

This clone was counted once. This CDR3 reads CASAGSSGNTIYF. The CDR3 DNA follows: TGTGCCAGCGCGGGTAGCTCTGGAAACACCATATATTTT. This chain uses TRBV6-5 with TRBJ1-3; no clear D. This CDR3 region has 13 residues. Trimming shortened V by 8 bases and J by 0 bases, and 8 bases separated the two germline ends. Germline V lookup: CDR1 MNHEY, CDR2 SVGAGI.

The J gene is TRBJ1-1, the V gene TRBV4-2, with D perhaps matching TRBD1 (5 bases). V was pared by 0 bases and J by 4 bases, with 9 bases between. CDR3 length: 14 residues. Germline V gene lookup returns CDR1 LGHNA and CDR2 YNFKEQ. The CDR3 region has the DNA TGTGCCAGCAGCCAAGAAGTGGGGGGCACTGAAGCTTTCTTT. Translation gives CASSQEVGGTEAFF.

This rearrangement joins TRBV9 to TRBJ2-3; 8 positions agree with TRBD2. V was pared by 2 bases and J by 6 bases, with 5 bases of the junction left unmatched. This CDR3 is built from 14 residues. Germline values: CDR1 SGDLS, CDR2 YYNGEE. CDR3 residues: CASSVAAGEDTQYF. The DNA of the CDR3 is TGTGCCAGCAGCGTCGCAGCGGGGGAGGATACGCAGTATTTT.

This chain joins TRBV5-8 and TRBJ2-5; possible D gene TRBD2, 6 bases. V was pared by 4 bases and J by 5 bases, with 12 bases between. In germline, CDR1 is SGHTS, CDR2 YDEGEE. The CDR3 is 13 amino acids. The DNA of the CDR3 is TGTGCCAGCAGCGCTGGGGACTGGGAGACCCAGTACTTC. Encoded protein: CASSAGDWETQYF.

This clone has a handful of counts. The chain uses TRBV21-1 and TRBJ2-3; no DNA check was done on the table's D call, TRBD2. TRBV21-1 is listed as a pseudogene. The CDR3 consists of 16 residues. CDR3 residues: CASSKAYWGGPDTQYF. The DNA for the CDR3 is TGTGCCAGCAGCAAAGCGTACTGGGGGGGTCCAGATACGCAGTATTTT.

The DNA for the CDR3 is TGTGCCAGCAGTAGAGAGGGGACAGGCCTCACAGATACGCAGTATTTT. Protein product: CASSREGTGLTDTQYF. The J gene is TRBJ2-3, the V gene TRBV6-4; 8 nucleotides agree with TRBD1. Germline V gives CDR1 MRHNA, CDR2 SNTAGT. The V and J ends lost 5 bases and 2 bases, in that order; junction bases with no gene match: 9. The CDR3 consists of 16 residues.

V and J are TRBV6-5 and TRBJ1-6, with 7 bases that match TRBD1. This CDR3 has 15 residues. Germline V CDR1 and CDR2: MNHEY, SVGAGI. J lost 5 bases, V lost 6 bases, and 7 bases had no gene match. CDR3 protein: CASSRQGFDNSPLHF. Here the CDR3 DNA reads TGTGCCAGCAGCCGACAGGGATTTGATAATTCACCCCTCCACTTT.